This T cell receptor beta chain was found in a study of blood T cell repertoires in COVID-19. Germline lookup yields CDR1 SQVTM and CDR2 ANQGSEA. The CDR3 length is 14 residues. V dropped 7 bases and J dropped 9; count of bases not matched to a gene: 8. Under the authors' procedure: How many nucleated cells were present was estimated from reference gene primer amplification. Clones were sequenced by immunoSEQ multiplex PCR, and TCRdb holds only the in-frame ones, with some missing. V and J calls and clone size come straight from that table; D and trimming were deduced from the DNA. The profile shows a few hundred thousand clones, 80% to 90% of them singletons.

The chain carries TRBV29-1 and TRBJ2-1, with 14 bases matching TRBD2. This TCR was sampled from a woman aged 45-65 years with acute or convalescent COVID-19. Input material: peripheral blood. As DNA, the CDR3 is TGCAGCGAGGTGGGACTAGCGGGAGTTGGTGAGCAGTTCTTC. It encodes CSEVGLAGVGEQFF.